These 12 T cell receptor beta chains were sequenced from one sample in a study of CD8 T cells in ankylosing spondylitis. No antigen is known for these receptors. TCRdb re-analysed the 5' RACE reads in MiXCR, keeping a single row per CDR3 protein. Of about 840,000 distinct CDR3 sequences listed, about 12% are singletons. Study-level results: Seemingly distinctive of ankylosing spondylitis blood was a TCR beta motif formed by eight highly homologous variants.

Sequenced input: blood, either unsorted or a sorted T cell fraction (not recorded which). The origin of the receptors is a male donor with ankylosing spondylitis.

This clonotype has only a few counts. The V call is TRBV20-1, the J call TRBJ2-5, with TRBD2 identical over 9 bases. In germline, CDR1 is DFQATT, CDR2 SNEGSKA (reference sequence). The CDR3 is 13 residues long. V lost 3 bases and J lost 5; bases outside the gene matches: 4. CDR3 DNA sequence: TGCAGTGCTAGCGCTAGCGGGGAGGAGACCCAGTACTTC. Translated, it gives CSASASGEETQYF.

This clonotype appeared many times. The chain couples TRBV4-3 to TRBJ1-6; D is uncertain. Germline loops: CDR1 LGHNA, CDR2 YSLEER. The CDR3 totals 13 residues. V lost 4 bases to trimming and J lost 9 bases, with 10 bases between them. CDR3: CASSPQGSSPLHF. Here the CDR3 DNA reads TGCGCCAGCAGCCCCCAAGGCAGTTCACCCCTCCACTTT.

In DNA, the CDR3 is TGTGCCACCAGTGTTTCGGGGAGGGAACTCGGGAATGAGCAGTTCTTC. Its protein product is CATSVSGRELGNEQFF. The chain is built from TRBV24-1 and TRBJ2-1; 7 bases are shared with TRBD2. This CDR3 is built from 16 residues. The trim removed 5 bases at V and 7 bases at J, leaving 13 bases unmatched. Per the germline V gene, CDR1 is KGHDR and CDR2 is SFDVKD.

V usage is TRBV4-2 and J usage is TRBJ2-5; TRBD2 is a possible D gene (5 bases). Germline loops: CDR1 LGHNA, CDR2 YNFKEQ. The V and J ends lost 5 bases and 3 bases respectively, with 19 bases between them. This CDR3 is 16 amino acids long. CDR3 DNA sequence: TGTGCCAGCAGCTCCCGGGAACCCCGGATTGAAGAGACCCAGTACTTC. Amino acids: CASSSREPRIEETQYF.

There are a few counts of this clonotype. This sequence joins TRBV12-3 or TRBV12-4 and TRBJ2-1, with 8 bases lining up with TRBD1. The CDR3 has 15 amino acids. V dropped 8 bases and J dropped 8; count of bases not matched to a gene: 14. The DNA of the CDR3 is TGTGCCAGCCGACCGCCCGGACAGGGTATGGATGAGCAGTTCTTC. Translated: CASRPPGQGMDEQFF.

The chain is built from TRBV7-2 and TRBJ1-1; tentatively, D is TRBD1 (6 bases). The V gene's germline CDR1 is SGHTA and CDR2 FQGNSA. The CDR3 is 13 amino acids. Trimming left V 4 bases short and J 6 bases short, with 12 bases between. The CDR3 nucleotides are TGTGCCAGCAGCTCCCGGGGGGCGGCTGAAGCTTTCTTT. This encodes CASSSRGAAEAFF. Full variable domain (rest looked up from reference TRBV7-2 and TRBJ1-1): GAGVSQSPSNKVTEKGKDVELRCDPISGHTALYWYRQSLGQGLEFLIYFQGNSAPDKSGLPSDRFSAERTGGSVSTLTIQRTQQEDSAVYLCASSSRGAAEAFFGQGTRLTVV.

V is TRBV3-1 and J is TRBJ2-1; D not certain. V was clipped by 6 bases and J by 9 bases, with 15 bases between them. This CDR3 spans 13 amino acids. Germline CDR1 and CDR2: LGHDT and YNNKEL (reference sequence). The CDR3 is CASSLLEGFEQFF. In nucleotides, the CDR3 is TGTGCCAGCAGTTTGCTCGAAGGGTTTGAGCAGTTCTTC.

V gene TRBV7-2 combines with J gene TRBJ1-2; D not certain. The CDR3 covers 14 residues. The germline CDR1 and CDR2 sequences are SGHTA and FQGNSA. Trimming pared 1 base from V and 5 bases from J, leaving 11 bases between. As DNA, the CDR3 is TGTGCCAGCAGCTTAGTCGCAGCCATTTATGGCTACACCTTC. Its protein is CASSLVAAIYGYTF.

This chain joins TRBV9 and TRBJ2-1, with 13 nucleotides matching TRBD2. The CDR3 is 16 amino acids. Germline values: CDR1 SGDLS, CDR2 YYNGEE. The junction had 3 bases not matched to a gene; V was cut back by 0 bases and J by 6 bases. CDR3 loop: CASSVELAGGLNEQFF. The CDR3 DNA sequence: TGTGCCAGCAGCGTAGAACTAGCGGGGGGGCTCAATGAGCAGTTCTTC.

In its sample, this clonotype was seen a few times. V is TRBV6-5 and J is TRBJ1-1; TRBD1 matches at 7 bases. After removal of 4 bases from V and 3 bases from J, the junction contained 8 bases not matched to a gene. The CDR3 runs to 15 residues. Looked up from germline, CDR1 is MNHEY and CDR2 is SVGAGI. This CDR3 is CASSSRDRGDTEAFF. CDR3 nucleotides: TGTGCCAGCAGTTCCCGGGACAGAGGGGACACTGAAGCTTTCTTT.

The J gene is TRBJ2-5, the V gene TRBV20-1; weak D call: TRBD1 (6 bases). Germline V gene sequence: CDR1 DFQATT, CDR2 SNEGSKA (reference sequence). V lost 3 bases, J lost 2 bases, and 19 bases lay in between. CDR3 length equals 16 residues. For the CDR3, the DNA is TGCAGTGCTAGGGGTGATTCCGGGACAATGCAAGAGACCCAGTACTTC. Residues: CSARGDSGTMQETQYF.

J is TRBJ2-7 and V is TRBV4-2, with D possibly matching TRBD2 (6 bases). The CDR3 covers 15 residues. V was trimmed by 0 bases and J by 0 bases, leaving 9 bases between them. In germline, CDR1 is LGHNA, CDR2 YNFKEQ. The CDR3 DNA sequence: TGTGCCAGCAGCCAAGAACTAGCACTCTCCTACGAGCAGTACTTC. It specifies CASSQELALSYEQYF.